This is a list of T cell receptor beta chains from one sample in a study of blood T cell repertoires in COVID-19. Profiled with immunoSEQ multiplex PCR; TCRdb holds only in-frame clones, not every one. The sample carries hundreds of thousands of clones, nearly 90% recorded once. The sample consisted of peripheral blood. These receptors came from a young woman with COVID-19, enrolled during active disease. Each CDR3 is given with its conserved first and last residue. Each record gives: V gene, clone size, D gene, J gene, CDR3 DNA, CDR3 protein. A D gene is named only where the DNA matches it firmly. The size of a clone is reported for some rows only, either as once, few or many, or as a class for expanded clones.

TRBV29-1	-	TRBD1	TRBJ1-2	TGCAGCGTTGAAGTCAGGGGGCCGGATGGCTACACCTTC	CSVEVRGPDGYTF
TRBV6-4	-	-	TRBJ1-5	TGTGCCAGCAGTGTATGTCAGCCCCAGCATTTT	CASSVCQPQHF
TRBV24-1	-	-	TRBJ1-2	TGTGCCACCAGTAGCGGGGTCGGCGAAGACTATGGCTACACCTTC	CATSSGVGEDYGYTF
TRBV18	once	TRBD2	TRBJ2-5	TGTGCCAGCTCACCTGGACGGGGGGGAGAGACCCAGTACTTC	CASSPGRGGETQYF
TRBV4-1	-	TRBD1	TRBJ1-1	TGCGCCAGCAGCCCCATTTTGGACAGGAAGGCAAACACTGAAGCTTTCTTT	CASSPILDRKANTEAFF
TRBV7-9	once	TRBD1	TRBJ1-2	TGTGCCAGCAGCTTAAACAGGGGCGACTATGGCTACACCTTC	CASSLNRGDYGYTF
TRBV3-1/TRBV3-2	-	TRBD1	TRBJ1-6	TGTGCCAGCAGCCAAACGACAGGGAATCGGTCACCCCTCCACTTT	CASSQTTGNRSPLHF
TRBV2	-	-	TRBJ1-2	TGTGCCAGCAGTGAGGGGGGGCGGGTTAGTTACACCTTC	CASSEGGRVSYTF
TRBV30	-	TRBD1	TRBJ1-2	TGTGCCTGGAGTATAACAGGGGCCGGTGGCTACACCTTC	CAWSITGAGGYTF
TRBV19	once	TRBD1	TRBJ2-3	TGTGCCAGTAGGGACGACAGGGGCCGCACAGATACGCAGTATTTT	CASRDDRGRTDTQYF
TRBV2	-	-	TRBJ1-6	TGTGCCAGCAGTGCAACCGGGAGATCCGATAATTCACCCCTCCACTTT	CASSATGRSDNSPLHF
TRBV20-1	-	-	TRBJ1-2	TGCAGTGCGGGGCCCAGCGGCTACACCTTC	CSAGPSGYTF
TRBV10-3	-	TRBD1	TRBJ2-1	TGTGCCATCAGTGAGTCGGGGACAGGACACAATGAGCAGTTCTTC	CAISESGTGHNEQFF
TRBV2	-	TRBD1	TRBJ1-2	TGTGCCAGCAGTGAAGTTCCCGGGACAGGGACCCATGGCTACACCTTC	CASSEVPGTGTHGYTF
TRBV12-5	-	-	TRBJ2-7	TGTGCTAGTGGTTTTGGTACGGCAGGGCAACCCTCGGAGCAGTACTTC	CASGFGTAGQPSEQYF
TRBV28	-	TRBD1	TRBJ1-1	TGTGCCAGCATCCCTGGGACAGCGAACACTGAAGCTTTCTTT	CASIPGTANTEAFF
TRBV19	-	TRBD2	TRBJ2-6	TGTGCCAGTAGCCAGGGACTAGCGGGGGGGCTAGGTGGGGCCAACGTCCTGACTTTC	CASSQGLAGGLGGANVLTF
TRBV27	-	-	TRBJ1-1	TGTGCCAGCAGTTTCTTCAGGGACACTGAAGCTTTCTTT	CASSFFRDTEAFF
TRBV7-9	-	-	TRBJ1-2	TGTGCCAGCAGCCTATTGAATTCGGGGACTAACTATGGCTACACCTTC	CASSLLNSGTNYGYTF
TRBV18	-	-	TRBJ2-1	TGTGCCAGCTCACCATTATCAGGGGAGCAGTTCTTC	CASSPLSGEQFF
TRBV29-1	-	-	TRBJ1-1	TGCAGCGTCGAGGGGGATTTGCCTGAAGCTTTCTTT	CSVEGDLPEAFF
TRBV5-1	-	-	TRBJ1-6	TGCGCCAGCAGATGGACGGAGGGATCACCCCTCCACTTT	CASRWTEGSPLHF
TRBV4-1	once	-	TRBJ1-6	TGCGCCAGCAGCCAAGGGCAGGATAATTCACCCCTCCACTTT	CASSQGQDNSPLHF
TRBV6-5	-	-	TRBJ1-2	TGTGCCAGCAGCCGCTCGCAGGCCCGCTATGGCTACACCTTC	CASSRSQARYGYTF
TRBV2	once	TRBD2	TRBJ2-7	TGTGCCAGCAGGGGTCTAGCGGGGTCCGCCTACGAGCAGTACTTC	CASRGLAGSAYEQYF
TRBV4-3	few	TRBD1	TRBJ1-4	TGCGCCAGCAGCCAAGAACCCGCTAATCCCACAGGGGGTGGAAAACTGTTTTTT	CASSQEPANPTGGGKLFF
TRBV5-1	-	-	TRBJ1-4	TGCGCCAGCAGAGACGGACAGCCTAATGAAAAACTGTTTTTT	CASRDGQPNEKLFF
TRBV30	-	TRBD1	TRBJ2-2	TGTGCCTGGAGTGCCGGGACAGAGAACGGGGAGCTGTTTTTT	CAWSAGTENGELFF
TRBV5-1	once	TRBD1	TRBJ1-4	TGCGCCAGCAGCGGGGACAGTAATGAAAAACTGTTTTTT	CASSGDSNEKLFF
TRBV29-1	-	-	TRBJ1-6	TGCAGCGCTAGCCGGGACACTAATTCACCCCTCCACTTT	CSASRDTNSPLHF
TRBV7-2	-	TRBD2	TRBJ2-1	TGTGCCAGCAGCCCTCCCTCGGCGGGGGTGCGCTCCTACAATGAGCAGTTCTTC	CASSPPSAGVRSYNEQFF
TRBV12-3/TRBV12-4	-	-	TRBJ1-2	TGTGCCAGCAGTTTGGGCACGAACTATGGCTACACCTTC	CASSLGTNYGYTF
TRBV18	-	TRBD1	TRBJ1-5	TGTGCCAGCTCACACTCCGGGACAGGGGGATATCATCAGCCCCAGCATTTT	CASSHSGTGGYHQPQHF
TRBV6-5	-	-	TRBJ2-1	TGTGCCAGCAGTTACAATAGCGAGTGGAGGGGTGAGCAGTTCTTC	CASSYNSEWRGEQFF
TRBV30	-	-	TRBJ1-2	TGTGCCCAAGGTCCCGGCGGGTTTCTTAGCTATGGCTACACCTTC	CAQGPGGFLSYGYTF
TRBV11-2	once	-	TRBJ2-5	TGTGCCAGCAGCCCACAAGAGACCCAGTACTTC	CASSPQETQYF
TRBV6-6	-	-	TRBJ1-1	TGTGCCAGCGCCCACAGGTACATGAACACTGAAGCTTTCTTT	CASAHRYMNTEAFF
TRBV5-4	-	TRBD1	TRBJ2-7	TGTGCCAGCAGCACCTACACAGGGGCGAACTACGAGCAGTACTTC	CASSTYTGANYEQYF
TRBV4-3	-	-	TRBJ1-5	TGCGCCAGCAGCCAAGACAGGGTAGGGAATCAGCCCCAGCATTTT	CASSQDRVGNQPQHF
TRBV7-2	-	TRBD1	TRBJ1-3	TGTGCCAGCAGCTTACAGGGACAGGTCCTAAACACCATATATTTT	CASSLQGQVLNTIYF
TRBV6-5	-	TRBD1	TRBJ1-1	TGTGCCAGCACCTATCAGGGACAGGGTAACACTGAAGCTTTCTTT	CASTYQGQGNTEAFF
TRBV4-2	-	TRBD1	TRBJ1-1	TGTGCCAGCAGCCAAACAGGGGGCAGAGGAGACACTGAAGCTTTCTTT	CASSQTGGRGDTEAFF
TRBV9	-	TRBD1	TRBJ1-6	TGTGCCAGCAGCCTTGGGACAGCCAATAATTCACCCCTCCACTTT	CASSLGTANNSPLHF
TRBV2	-	-	TRBJ1-2	TGTGCCAGCAGTGACCCCGTCCCGGGGAACACCTTC	CASSDPVPGNTF
TRBV6-5	-	TRBD2	TRBJ2-1	TGTGCCAGCAGTTACGGGACTATGTTCAATGAGCAGTTCTTC	CASSYGTMFNEQFF
TRBV5-1	-	-	TRBJ2-5	TGCGCCAGCAGCTTGGGTAGGGGCCCCCAAGAGACCCAGTACTTC	CASSLGRGPQETQYF
TRBV2	-	TRBD2	TRBJ2-3	TGTGCCAGCAGTACCGGGACTAGCGGCTTCACAGATACGCAGTATTTT	CASSTGTSGFTDTQYF
TRBV7-9	-	-	TRBJ1-2	TGTGCCAGCAGCAGGACAGTCTATGGCTACACCTTC	CASSRTVYGYTF
TRBV4-1	-	-	TRBJ2-3	TGCGCCAGCAGCCAAGATAGTCGAACCGGGGATACAGATACGCAGTATTTT	CASSQDSRTGDTDTQYF
TRBV6-5	-	TRBD2	TRBJ2-5	TGTGCCAGCGGGGGGGGGACCCAGTACTTC	CASGGGTQYF